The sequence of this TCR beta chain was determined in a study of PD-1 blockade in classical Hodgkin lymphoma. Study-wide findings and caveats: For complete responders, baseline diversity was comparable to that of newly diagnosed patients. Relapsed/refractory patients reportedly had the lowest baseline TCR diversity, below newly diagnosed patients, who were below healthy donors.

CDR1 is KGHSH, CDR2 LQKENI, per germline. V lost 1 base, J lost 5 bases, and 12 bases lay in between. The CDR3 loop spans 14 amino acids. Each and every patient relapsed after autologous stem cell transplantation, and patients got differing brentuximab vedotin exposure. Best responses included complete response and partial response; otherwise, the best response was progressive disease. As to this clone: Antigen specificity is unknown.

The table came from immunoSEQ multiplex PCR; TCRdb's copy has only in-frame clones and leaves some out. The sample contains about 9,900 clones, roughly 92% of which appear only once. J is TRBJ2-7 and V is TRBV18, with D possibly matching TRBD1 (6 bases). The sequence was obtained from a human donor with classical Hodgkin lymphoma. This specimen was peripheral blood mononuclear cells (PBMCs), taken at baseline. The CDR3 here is CASSPQKQGHEQYF. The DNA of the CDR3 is TGTGCCAGCTCACCACAAAAACAGGGTCACGAGCAGTACTTC.